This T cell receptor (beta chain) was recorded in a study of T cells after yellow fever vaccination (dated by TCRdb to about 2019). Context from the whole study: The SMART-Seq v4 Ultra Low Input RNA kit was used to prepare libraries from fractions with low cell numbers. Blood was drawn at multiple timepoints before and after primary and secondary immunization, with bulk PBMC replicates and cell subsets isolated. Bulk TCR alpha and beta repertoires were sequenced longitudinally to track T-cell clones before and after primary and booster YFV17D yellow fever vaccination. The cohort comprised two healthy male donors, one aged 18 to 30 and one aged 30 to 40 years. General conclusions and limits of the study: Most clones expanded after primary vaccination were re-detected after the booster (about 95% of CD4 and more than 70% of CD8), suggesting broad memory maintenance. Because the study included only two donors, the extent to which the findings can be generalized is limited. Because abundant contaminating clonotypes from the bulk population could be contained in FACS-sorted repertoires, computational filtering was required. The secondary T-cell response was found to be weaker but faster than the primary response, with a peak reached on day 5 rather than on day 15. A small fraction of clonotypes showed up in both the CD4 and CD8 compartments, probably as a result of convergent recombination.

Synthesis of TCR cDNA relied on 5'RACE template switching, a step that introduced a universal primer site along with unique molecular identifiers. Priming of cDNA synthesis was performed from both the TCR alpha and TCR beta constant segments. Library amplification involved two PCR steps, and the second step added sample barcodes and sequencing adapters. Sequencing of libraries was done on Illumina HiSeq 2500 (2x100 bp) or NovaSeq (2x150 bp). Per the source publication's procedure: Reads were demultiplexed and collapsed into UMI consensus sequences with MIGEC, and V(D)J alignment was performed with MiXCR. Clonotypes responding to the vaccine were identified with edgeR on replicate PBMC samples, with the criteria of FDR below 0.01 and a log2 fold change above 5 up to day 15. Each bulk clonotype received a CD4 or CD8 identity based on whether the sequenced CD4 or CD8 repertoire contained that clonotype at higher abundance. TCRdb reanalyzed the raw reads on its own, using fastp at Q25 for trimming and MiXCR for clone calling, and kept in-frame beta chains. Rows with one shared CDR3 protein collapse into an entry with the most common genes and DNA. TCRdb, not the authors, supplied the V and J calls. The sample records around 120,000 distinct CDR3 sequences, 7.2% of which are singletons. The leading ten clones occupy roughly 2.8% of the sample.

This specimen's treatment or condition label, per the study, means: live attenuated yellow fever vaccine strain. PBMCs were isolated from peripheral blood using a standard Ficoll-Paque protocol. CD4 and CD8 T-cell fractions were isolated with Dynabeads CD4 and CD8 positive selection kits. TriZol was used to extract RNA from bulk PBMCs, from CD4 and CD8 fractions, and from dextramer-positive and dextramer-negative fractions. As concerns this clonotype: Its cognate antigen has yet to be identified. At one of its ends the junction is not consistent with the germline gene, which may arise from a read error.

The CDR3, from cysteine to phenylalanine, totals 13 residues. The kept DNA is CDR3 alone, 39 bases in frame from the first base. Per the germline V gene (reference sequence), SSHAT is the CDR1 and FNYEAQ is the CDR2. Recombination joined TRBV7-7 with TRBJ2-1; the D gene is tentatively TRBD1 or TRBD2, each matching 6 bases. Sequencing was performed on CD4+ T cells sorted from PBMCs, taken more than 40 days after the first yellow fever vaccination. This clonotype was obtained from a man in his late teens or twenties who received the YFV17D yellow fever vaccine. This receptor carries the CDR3 CASSLEGGGPQFF. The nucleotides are TGTGCTAGCAGCTTAGAAGGAGGGGGTCCTCAGTTCTTC.